A selection of T cell receptor beta chains follows, all from one sample in a study of Graves' ophthalmopathy and Graves' hyperthyroidism. TCRdb analysed the multiplex PCR reads with MiXCR anew, one entry per CDR3 protein. The table records about 180,000 distinct CDR3 sequences, 37% of them present only once. The sequenced sample consisted of peripheral blood. The origin of the receptors is a woman in her forties with Graves' ophthalmopathy. The CDR3 runs from the conserved cysteine through the conserved F or W. A D gene is named only where the DNA matches it firmly. Some rows have no size entry. The others give once, few or many, or a class for an expanded clone.

D	size	V	J	DNA	CDR3
.	many	TRBV2	TRBJ2-7	TGTGCCAGCAGGATCTCCACAGGGAACGAGCAGTACTTC	CASRISTGNEQYF
.	many	TRBV7-3	TRBJ2-2	TGTGCCAGCAGCTCGGGACAGAACACCGGGGAGCTGTTTTTT	CASSSGQNTGELFF
.	.	TRBV7-9	TRBJ1-1	TGTGCCAGAGACGGGATCAAGAACACTGAAGCTTTCTTT	CARDGIKNTEAFF
TRBD1	many	TRBV10-1	TRBJ2-1	TGCGCCAGCAGCCAAGGACAGGGAAGCTCCTACAATGAGCAGTTCTTC	CASSQGQGSSYNEQFF
TRBD2	.	TRBV28	TRBJ2-7	TGTGCCAGCAGGCGCGGACTAGACCACTACGAGCAGTACTTC	CASRRGLDHYEQYF
.	many	TRBV12-3/TRBV12-4	TRBJ1-5	TGTGCCAGCAGTTTAGCGGGGCAGGGTGGCCAGCCCCAGCATTTT	CASSLAGQGGQPQHF
.	few	TRBV7-8	TRBJ2-7	TGTGCCAGCAGCTTTGGGGTGGTGGGGTACGAGCAGTACTTC	CASSFGVVGYEQYF
.	.	TRBV7-3	TRBJ1-3	TGTGCCAGCAGCTTATCGGGGAACGGAAACACCATATATTTT	CASSLSGNGNTIYF
.	many	TRBV10-3	TRBJ2-7	TGTGCCATCAGTGGCAACAGGGACGAGCAGTACTTC	CAISGNRDEQYF
.	many	TRBV6-1	TRBJ2-4	TGTGCCAGCAGTGACTACGGATCCCCAGCGGACATTCAGTACTTC	CASSDYGSPADIQYF
TRBD2	.	TRBV12-3/TRBV12-4	TRBJ2-5	TGTGCCAGCACCCCGACTAGCGGGAGAGCCCAAGAGACCCAGTACTTC	CASTPTSGRAQETQYF
TRBD1	many	TRBV28	TRBJ2-4	TGTGCCAGCAGTCTTGGACAGGGTTACATTCAGTACTTC	CASSLGQGYIQYF
.	many	TRBV6-2/TRBV6-3	TRBJ2-7	TGTGCCAGCAGTTACTCGACTGGAGCCGCGTACGAGCAGTACTTC	CASSYSTGAAYEQYF
.	few	TRBV2	TRBJ2-2	TGTGCCAGCACCCCTCTGCAGGGACCATCTTACACCGGGGAGCTGTTTTTT	CASTPLQGPSYTGELFF
.	.	TRBV30	TRBJ1-5	TGTGCCTGGAGTGTGGGTAGGAATTATCAGCCCCAGCATTTT	CAWSVGRNYQPQHF
TRBD2	many	TRBV28	TRBJ2-7	TGTGCCAGCAGGGGGGGGATGGGCTACACCTACGAGCAGTACTTC	CASRGGMGYTYEQYF
TRBD1	many	TRBV4-1	TRBJ1-2	TGCGCCAGCAGCCAGGGGGACAGGAATGACTATGGCTACACCTTC	CASSQGDRNDYGYTF
.	.	TRBV6-2/TRBV6-3	TRBJ1-1	TGTGCCAGCAGTTACTCCGCCAGTGTGGGGAACACTGAAGCTTTCTTT	CASSYSASVGNTEAFF
.	.	TRBV20-1	TRBJ1-1	TGCAGTGCTAGTTGGGGTTTAAGGAACACTGAAGCTTTCTTT	CSASWGLRNTEAFF
.	.	TRBV7-2	TRBJ2-5	TGTGCCAGCAGCTCGGACTTAGACCAAGAGACCCAGTACTTC	CASSSDLDQETQYF
.	.	TRBV24-1	TRBJ1-1	TGTGCCACCAGTGATTTCTCAGGGGCCGGGCTGTTCTTT	CATSDFSGAGLFF
.	many	TRBV28	TRBJ1-5	TGTGCCAGCAGTTTCTTTGGCAGGGGAGTTCGTCAGCCCCAGCATTTT	CASSFFGRGVRQPQHF
TRBD1	.	TRBV2	TRBJ2-7	TGTGCCAGCGAAACAGGGGGGAGCGAGCAGTACTTC	CASETGGSEQYF
.	once	TRBV12-3/TRBV12-4	TRBJ2-2	TGTGCCAGCTGTGCTGCGAACACCGGGGAGCTGTTTTTT	CASCAANTGELFF
.	many	TRBV12-3/TRBV12-4	TRBJ2-7	TGTGCCAGCAGTTTTTGGGAATCCGCCGAGCAGTACTTC	CASSFWESAEQYF
TRBD1	many	TRBV6-1	TRBJ2-4	TGTGCCAGCAGTAAGGGACAGGGGTTCAAAAACATTCAGTACTTC	CASSKGQGFKNIQYF
TRBD2	.	TRBV28	TRBJ2-5	TGTGCCAGCAGTGCAAACACCGGGGGGGAAGAGACCCAGTACTTC	CASSANTGGEETQYF
.	.	TRBV6-1	TRBJ1-2	TGTGCCAGCCTCGGTCTGGGGGGGAGGGACTATGGCTACACCTTC	CASLGLGGRDYGYTF
TRBD2	.	TRBV27	TRBJ2-2	TGTGCCAGCAGTTTATCGAAGCGACCCACAACCGCCGGGACTAGTGGCGGGGAGCTGTTTTTT	CASSLSKRPTTAGTSGGELFF
.	.	TRBV11-1	TRBJ1-1	TGTGCCAGCAGCTTAGCCGACAGCCCCGGTGGGATGAACACTGAAGCTTTCTTT	CASSLADSPGGMNTEAFF
.	.	TRBV2	TRBJ2-7	TGTGCCAGCGGGGGCGGAGGATTCGACGAGCAGTACTTC	CASGGGGFDEQYF
.	.	TRBV6-1	TRBJ1-1	TGTGCCAGCAGTGAATTTCAGGGACCCTCTGAAGCTTTCTTT	CASSEFQGPSEAFF
.	.	TRBV6-2/TRBV6-3	TRBJ2-7	TGTGCCAGCAGTTACTATGCCGTCGAGCAGTACTTC	CASSYYAVEQYF
TRBD2	.	TRBV12-3/TRBV12-4	TRBJ2-5	TGTGCCAGCATTAGCGGGAGGGAGTACCAAGAGACCCAGTACTTC	CASISGREYQETQYF
.	many	TRBV30	TRBJ2-7	TGTGCCTGGAGTGTACACCGGGTGCTTTACGAGCAGTACTTC	CAWSVHRVLYEQYF
TRBD1	once	TRBV6-1	TRBJ1-2	TGTGCCAGCGAAGGACAGGTCGACGGCTACACCTTC	CASEGQVDGYTF
TRBD1	.	TRBV7-8	TRBJ2-2	TGTGCCAGCCGGCGGGGACAGGGGGGAAGAACCGGGGAGCTGTTTTTT	CASRRGQGGRTGELFF
.	.	TRBV6-2/TRBV6-3	TRBJ1-5	TGTGCCAGCAGTTCACGGGTCGGCAATCAGCCCCAGCATTTT	CASSSRVGNQPQHF
TRBD1	.	TRBV6-5	TRBJ2-7	TGTGCCAGCAGTTACTCTGAAGGGACAGGGGACTCCGGGCAGTACTTC	CASSYSEGTGDSGQYF
.	.	TRBV29-1	TRBJ1-2	TGCAGCGTTGACATCGCGGGCGCTACTAACTATGGCTACACCTTC	CSVDIAGATNYGYTF
TRBD2	.	TRBV28	TRBJ2-5	TGTGCCAGCAGTTTAGTCCCGGGTAGCGGGATGCAAGAGACCCAGTACTTC	CASSLVPGSGMQETQYF
.	many	TRBV12-3/TRBV12-4	TRBJ2-5	TGTGCCAGCAGTTTGGGCAGTCGAGAGACCCAGTACTTC	CASSLGSRETQYF
.	many	TRBV20-1	TRBJ1-1	TGCAGTGCTCCCACCCTGACAGCTAACACTGAAGCTTTCTTT	CSAPTLTANTEAFF
TRBD1	once	TRBV12-3/TRBV12-4	TRBJ1-6	TGTGCCAGCAGGCTGACAGGGGTTAATTCACCCCTCCACTTT	CASRLTGVNSPLHF
TRBD2	.	TRBV6-1	TRBJ2-5	TGTGCCAGCAGTGATGTGTGGGCGGGAGACGGAGAGACCCAGTACTTC	CASSDVWAGDGETQYF
.	.	TRBV24-1	TRBJ2-7	TGTGCCACCAGTGATGGCGACCGGTACGAGCAGTACTTC	CATSDGDRYEQYF
.	few	TRBV12-3/TRBV12-4	TRBJ2-5	TGTGCCAGCAGTTTGTGGCCGAGGGGGGGGCAAGAGACCCAGTACTTC	CASSLWPRGGQETQYF
TRBD1	many	TRBV11-3	TRBJ2-2	TGTGCCACCAACCCCGGGACAGCGAACACCGGGGAGCTGTTTTTT	CATNPGTANTGELFF
.	.	TRBV6-1	TRBJ2-7	TGTGCCAGCAGGACTGGAAGCTCCTACGAGCAGTACTTC	CASRTGSSYEQYF
TRBD2	many	TRBV11-1	TRBJ2-7	TGTGCCAGCAGCCCAGGGACTAGCGGGAGTTTGGGCGAGCAGTACTTC	CASSPGTSGSLGEQYF
TRBD1	many	TRBV20-1	TRBJ2-5	TGCAGTGCTTTACGGGGCACAGGGGGAGAGACCCAGTACTTC	CSALRGTGGETQYF
TRBD1	.	TRBV7-2	TRBJ2-5	TGTGCCAGCAGCTTAGGGCGACAGGGGGAGACCCAGTACTTC	CASSLGRQGETQYF
TRBD1	.	TRBV25-1	TRBJ1-1	TGTGCCAGCATCAACGGACAGGGCGAAGCTGAAGCTTTCTTT	CASINGQGEAEAFF
.	many	TRBV30	TRBJ1-6	TGTGCCTGGAGTACAGGGAATTCACCCCTCCACTTT	CAWSTGNSPLHF